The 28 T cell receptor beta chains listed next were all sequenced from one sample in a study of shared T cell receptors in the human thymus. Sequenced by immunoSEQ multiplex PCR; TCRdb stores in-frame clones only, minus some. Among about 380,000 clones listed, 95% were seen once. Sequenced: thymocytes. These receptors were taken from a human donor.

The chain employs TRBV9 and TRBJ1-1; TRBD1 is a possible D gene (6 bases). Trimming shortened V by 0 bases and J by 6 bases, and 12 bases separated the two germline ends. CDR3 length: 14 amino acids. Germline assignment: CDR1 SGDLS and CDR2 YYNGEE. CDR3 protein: CASSVGPGGAEAFF. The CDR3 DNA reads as TGTGCCAGCAGCGTAGGTCCGGGGGGCGCTGAAGCTTTCTTT.

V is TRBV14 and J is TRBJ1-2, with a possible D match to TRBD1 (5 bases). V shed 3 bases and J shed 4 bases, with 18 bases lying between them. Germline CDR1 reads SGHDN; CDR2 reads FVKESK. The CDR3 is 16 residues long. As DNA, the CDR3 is TGTGCCAGCAGCCATTCGGGAAGGGGTCATACCTATGGCTACACCTTC. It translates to CASSHSGRGHTYGYTF.

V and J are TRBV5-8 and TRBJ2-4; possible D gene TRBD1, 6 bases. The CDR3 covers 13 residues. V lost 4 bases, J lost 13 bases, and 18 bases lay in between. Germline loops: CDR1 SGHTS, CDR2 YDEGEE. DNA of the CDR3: TGTGCCAGCAGCGCAAGAGCAGGGGTTTCACAGTACTTC. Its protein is CASSARAGVSQYF.

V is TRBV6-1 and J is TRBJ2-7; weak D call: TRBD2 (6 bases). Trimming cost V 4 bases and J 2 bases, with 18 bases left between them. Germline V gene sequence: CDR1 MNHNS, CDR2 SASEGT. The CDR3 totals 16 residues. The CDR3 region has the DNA TGTGCCAGCAGTGTCCCGGGTGCGGGGTGGCCCTACGAGCAGTACTTC. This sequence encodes CASSVPGAGWPYEQYF.

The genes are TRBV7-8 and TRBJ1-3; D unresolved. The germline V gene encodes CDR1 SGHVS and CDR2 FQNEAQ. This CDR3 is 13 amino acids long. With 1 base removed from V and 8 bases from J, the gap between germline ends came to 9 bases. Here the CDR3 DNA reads TGTGCCAGCAGCTTAGAGCTGGGTTACACCATATATTTT. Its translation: CASSLELGYTIYF.

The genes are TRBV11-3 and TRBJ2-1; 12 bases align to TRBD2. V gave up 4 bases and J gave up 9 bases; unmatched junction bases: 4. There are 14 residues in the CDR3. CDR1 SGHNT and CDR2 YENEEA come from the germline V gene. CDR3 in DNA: TGTGCCAGCAGCTCGGGACTAGCGGGCGGTGAGCAGTTCTTC. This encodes CASSSGLAGGEQFF.

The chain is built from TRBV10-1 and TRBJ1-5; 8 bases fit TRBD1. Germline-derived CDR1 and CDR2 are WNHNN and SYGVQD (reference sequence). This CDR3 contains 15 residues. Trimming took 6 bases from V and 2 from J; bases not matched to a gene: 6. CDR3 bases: TGCGCCAGCAGACCGGACAGGGATCGCAATCAGCCCCAGCATTTT. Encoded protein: CASRPDRDRNQPQHF.

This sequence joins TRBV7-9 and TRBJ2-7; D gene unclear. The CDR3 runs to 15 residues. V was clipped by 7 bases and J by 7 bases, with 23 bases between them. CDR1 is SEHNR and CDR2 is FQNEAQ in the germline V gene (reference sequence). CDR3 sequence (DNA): TGTGCCAGCACCAAAAGACCTCCTCCTGGTTATGAGCAGTACTTC. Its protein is CASTKRPPPGYEQYF.

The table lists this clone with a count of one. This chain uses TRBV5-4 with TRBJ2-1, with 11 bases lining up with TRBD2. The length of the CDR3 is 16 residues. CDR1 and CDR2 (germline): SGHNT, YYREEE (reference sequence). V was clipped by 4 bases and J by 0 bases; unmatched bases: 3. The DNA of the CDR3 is TGTGCCAGCAGCGCCACTAGCGGGAGCTCCTACAATGAGCAGTTCTTC. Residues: CASSATSGSSYNEQFF. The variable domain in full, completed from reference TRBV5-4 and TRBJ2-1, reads ETGVTQSPTHLIKTRGQQVTLRCSSQSGHNTVSWYQQALGQGPQFIFQYYREEENGRGNFPPRFSGLQFPNYSSELNVNALELDDSALYLCASSATSGSSYNEQFFGPGTRLTVL.

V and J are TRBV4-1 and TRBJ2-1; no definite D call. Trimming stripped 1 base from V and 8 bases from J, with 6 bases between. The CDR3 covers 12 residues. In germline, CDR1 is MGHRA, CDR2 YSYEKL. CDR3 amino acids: CASSQANDEQFF. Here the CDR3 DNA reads TGCGCCAGCAGCCAAGCGAACGATGAGCAGTTCTTC.

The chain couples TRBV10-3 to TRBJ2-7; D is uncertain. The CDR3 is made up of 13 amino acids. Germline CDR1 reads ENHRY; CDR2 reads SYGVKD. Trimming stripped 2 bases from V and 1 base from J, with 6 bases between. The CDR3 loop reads CAISEHGSYEQYF. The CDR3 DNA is TGTGCCATCAGTGAGCACGGATCCTACGAGCAGTACTTC.

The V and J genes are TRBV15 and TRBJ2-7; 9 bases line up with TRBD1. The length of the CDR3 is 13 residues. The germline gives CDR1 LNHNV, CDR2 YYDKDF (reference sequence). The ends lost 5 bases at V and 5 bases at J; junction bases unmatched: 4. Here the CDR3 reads CATSGRTGDEQYF. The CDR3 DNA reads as TGTGCCACCAGCGGGCGGACAGGGGACGAGCAGTACTTC.

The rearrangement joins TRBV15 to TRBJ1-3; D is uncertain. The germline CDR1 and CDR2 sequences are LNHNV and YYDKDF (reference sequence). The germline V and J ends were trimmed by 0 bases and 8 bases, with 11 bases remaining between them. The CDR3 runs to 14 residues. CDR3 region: CATSRDHTADTIYF. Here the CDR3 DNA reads TGTGCCACCAGCAGAGATCACACGGCGGACACCATATATTTT.

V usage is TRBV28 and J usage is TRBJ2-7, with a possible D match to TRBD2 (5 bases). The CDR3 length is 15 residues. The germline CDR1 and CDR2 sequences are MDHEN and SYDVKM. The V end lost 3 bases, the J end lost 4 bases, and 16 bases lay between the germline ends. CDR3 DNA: TGTGCCAGCAGTTTCAACCCCATCGGCGGGTACGAGCAGTACTTC. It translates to CASSFNPIGGYEQYF.

The CDR3 reads CASSLRVPNTGELFF. The DNA of the CDR3 is TGTGCCAGCAGTTTGAGGGTCCCGAACACCGGGGAGCTGTTTTTT. The chain employs TRBV27 and TRBJ2-2; TRBD2 might be the D (5 bases). The CDR3 sequence is 15 residues long. V lost 3 bases, J lost 0 bases, and 8 bases lay in between. Germline loops: CDR1 MNHEY, CDR2 SMNVEV (reference sequence).

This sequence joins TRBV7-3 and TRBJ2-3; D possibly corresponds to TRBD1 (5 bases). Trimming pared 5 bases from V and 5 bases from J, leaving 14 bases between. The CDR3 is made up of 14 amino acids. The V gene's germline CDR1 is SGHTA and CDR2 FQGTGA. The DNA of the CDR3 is TGTGCCAGCAGCCCTGGGGCCCTATTAGATACGCAGTATTTT. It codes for CASSPGALLDTQYF.

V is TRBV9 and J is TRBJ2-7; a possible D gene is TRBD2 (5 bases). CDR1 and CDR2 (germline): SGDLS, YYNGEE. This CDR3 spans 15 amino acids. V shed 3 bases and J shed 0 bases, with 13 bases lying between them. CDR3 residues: CASSGAPGSSYEQYF. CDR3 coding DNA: TGTGCCAGCAGCGGAGCCCCGGGAAGCTCCTACGAGCAGTACTTC. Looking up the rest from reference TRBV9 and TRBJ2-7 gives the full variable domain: DSGVTQTPKHLITATGQRVTLRCSPRSGDLSVYWYQQSLDQGLQFLIQYYNGEERAKGNILERFSAQQFPDLHSELNLSSLELGDSALYFCASSGAPGSSYEQYFGPGTRLTVT.

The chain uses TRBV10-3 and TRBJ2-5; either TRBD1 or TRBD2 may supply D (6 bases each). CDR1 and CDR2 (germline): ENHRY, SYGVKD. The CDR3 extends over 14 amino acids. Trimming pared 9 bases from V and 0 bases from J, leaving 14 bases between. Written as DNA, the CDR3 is TGTGCCATAGGGCCCGGGGGCTACCAAGAGACCCAGTACTTC. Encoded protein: CAIGPGGYQETQYF.

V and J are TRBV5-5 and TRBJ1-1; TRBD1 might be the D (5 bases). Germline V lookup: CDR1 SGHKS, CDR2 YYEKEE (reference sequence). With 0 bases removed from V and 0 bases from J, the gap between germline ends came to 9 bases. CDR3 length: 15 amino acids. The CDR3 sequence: CASSLEGRVNTEAFF. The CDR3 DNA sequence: TGTGCCAGCAGCTTGGAAGGCAGGGTGAACACTGAAGCTTTCTTT.

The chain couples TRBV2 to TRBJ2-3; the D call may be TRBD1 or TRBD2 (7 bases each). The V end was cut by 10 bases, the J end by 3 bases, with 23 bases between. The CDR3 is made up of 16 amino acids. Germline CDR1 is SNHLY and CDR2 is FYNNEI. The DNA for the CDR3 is TGTGCCACCCAGGGGGGGAGGGCCCTGAGGACAGATACGCAGTATTTT. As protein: CATQGGRALRTDTQYF.

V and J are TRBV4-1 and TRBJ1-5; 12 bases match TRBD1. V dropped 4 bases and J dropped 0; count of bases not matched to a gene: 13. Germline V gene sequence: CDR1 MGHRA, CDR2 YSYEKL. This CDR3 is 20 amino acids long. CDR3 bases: TGCGCCAGCAGCCCGCAAGCCGGGACAGGGGGCTACCATAGCAATCAGCCCCAGCATTTT. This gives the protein CASSPQAGTGGYHSNQPQHF.

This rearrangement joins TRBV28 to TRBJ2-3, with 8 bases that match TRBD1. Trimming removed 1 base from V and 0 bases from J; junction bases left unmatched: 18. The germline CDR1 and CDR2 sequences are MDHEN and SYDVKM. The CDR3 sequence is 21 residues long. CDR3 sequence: CASSLSPGIVGTGRSTDTQYF. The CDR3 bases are TGTGCCAGCAGTTTATCCCCTGGGATAGTTGGGACAGGCCGAAGCACAGATACGCAGTATTTT.

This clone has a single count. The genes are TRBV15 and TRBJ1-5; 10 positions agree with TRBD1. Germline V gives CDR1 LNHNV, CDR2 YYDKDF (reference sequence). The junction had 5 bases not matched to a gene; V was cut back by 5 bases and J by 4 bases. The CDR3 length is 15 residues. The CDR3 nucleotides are TGTGCCACCAGCGACGACAGGGGGCCGAATCAGCCCCAGCATTTT. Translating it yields CATSDDRGPNQPQHF.

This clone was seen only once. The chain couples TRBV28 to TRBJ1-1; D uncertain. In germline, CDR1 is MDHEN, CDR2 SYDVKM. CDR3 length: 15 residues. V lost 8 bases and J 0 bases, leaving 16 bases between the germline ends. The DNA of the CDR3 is TGTGCCAGCTCCCTTGGACTGGGCATGAACACTGAAGCTTTCTTT. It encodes CASSLGLGMNTEAFF. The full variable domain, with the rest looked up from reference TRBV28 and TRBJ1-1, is DVKVTQSSRYLVKRTGEKVFLECVQDMDHENMFWYRQDPGLGLRLIYFSYDVKMKEKGDIPEGYSVSREKKERFSLILESASTNQTSMYLCASSLGLGMNTEAFFGQGTRLTVV.

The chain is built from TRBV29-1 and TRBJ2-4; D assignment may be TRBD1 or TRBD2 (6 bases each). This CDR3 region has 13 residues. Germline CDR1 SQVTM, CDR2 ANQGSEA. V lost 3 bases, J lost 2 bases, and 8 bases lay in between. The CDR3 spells CSVEGGSKNIQYF. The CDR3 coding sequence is TGCAGCGTTGAGGGGGGCTCCAAAAACATTCAGTACTTC.

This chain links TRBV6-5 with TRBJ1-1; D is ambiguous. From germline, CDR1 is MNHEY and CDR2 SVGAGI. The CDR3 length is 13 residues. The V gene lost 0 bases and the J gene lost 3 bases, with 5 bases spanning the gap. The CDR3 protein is CASSYSVYTEAFF. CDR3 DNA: TGTGCCAGCAGTTACTCAGTATACACTGAAGCTTTCTTT.

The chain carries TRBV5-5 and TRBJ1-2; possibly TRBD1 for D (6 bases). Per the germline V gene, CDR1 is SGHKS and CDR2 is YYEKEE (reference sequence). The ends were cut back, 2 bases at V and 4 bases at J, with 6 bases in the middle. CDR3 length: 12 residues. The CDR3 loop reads CASSFRGYGYTF. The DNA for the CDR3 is TGTGCCAGCAGCTTCAGGGGCTATGGCTACACCTTC. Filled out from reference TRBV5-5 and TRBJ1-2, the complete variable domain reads DAGVTQSPTHLIKTRGQQVTLRCSPISGHKSVSWYQQVLGQGPQFIFQYYEKEERGRGNFPDRFSARQFPNYSSELNVNALLLGDSALYLCASSFRGYGYTFGSGTRLTVV.

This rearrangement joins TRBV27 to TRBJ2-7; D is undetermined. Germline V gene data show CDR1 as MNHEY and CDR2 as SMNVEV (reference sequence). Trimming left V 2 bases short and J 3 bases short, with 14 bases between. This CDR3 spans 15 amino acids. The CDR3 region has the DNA TGTGCCAGCAGTTTAACAGAATCCTCCAACTACGAGCAGTACTTC. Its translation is CASSLTESSNYEQYF.